The clone carrying this T cell receptor beta chain was detected once. Produced via immunoSEQ multiplex PCR; TCRdb's table is partial and in-frame only. The sample lists some 460,000 clones, 87% seen once, with approximately 0.7% in the top ten. This CDR3 spans 13 amino acids. V lost 10 bases and J lost 4, with 13 bases in between. CDR1 and CDR2 (germline): MDHEN, SYDVKM. The entry originates in a study of blood T cell repertoires in COVID-19. Study-wide background: Collection of acute and convalescent COVID-19 samples took place in the United States, Italy and Spain. The cDNA or gDNA used as material had been derived from T cells, B-cell-depleted T cells, or PBMCs.

Enrolled through a virtual design, the participants were between 18 and 89 years of age and came from about two dozen US areas. V and J are TRBV28 and TRBJ1-4; D ambiguous. The sequence came from a woman younger than 35 who had recovered from COVID-19. Sequenced material: PBMCs or T cells enriched from blood (not recorded which). CDR3 residues: CAILRRLNEKLFF. As DNA, the CDR3 is TGTGCCATCCTGAGGCGGCTTAATGAAAAACTGTTTTTT.